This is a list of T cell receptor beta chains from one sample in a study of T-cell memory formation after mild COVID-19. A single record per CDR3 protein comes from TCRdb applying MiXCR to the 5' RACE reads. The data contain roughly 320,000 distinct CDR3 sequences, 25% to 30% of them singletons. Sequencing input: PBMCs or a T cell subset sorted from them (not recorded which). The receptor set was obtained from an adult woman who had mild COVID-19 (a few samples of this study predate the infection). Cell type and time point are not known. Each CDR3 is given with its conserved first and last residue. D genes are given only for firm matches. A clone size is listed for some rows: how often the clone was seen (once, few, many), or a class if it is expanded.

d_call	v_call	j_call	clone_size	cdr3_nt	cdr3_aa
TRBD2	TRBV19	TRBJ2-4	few	TGTGCCAGCAGGACTAGCGGGAGCCAAAACATTCAGTACTTC	CASRTSGSQNIQYF
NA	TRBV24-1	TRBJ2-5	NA	TGTGCCACCAGTGACCCCGTCCTGGTGCAGGAAAGGTCGACCCAGTACTTC	CATSDPVLVQERSTQYF
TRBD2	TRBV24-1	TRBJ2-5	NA	TGTGCCACCAGTCGAAGGGGGAGAGCGGGAGTTGAGACCCAGTACTTC	CATSRRGRAGVETQYF
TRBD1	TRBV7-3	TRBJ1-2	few	TGTGCCAGCAGCCAAAACGATCGCGGACAGGACTATGGCTACACCTTC	CASSQNDRGQDYGYTF
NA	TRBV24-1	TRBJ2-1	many	TGTGCCACCAGTGACCTGGGACCGGGCGATGAGCAGTTCTTC	CATSDLGPGDEQFF
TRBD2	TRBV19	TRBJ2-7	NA	TGTGCCAGTAGTTTCCTAGCGGGAGAGGGAGAGCAGTACTTC	CASSFLAGEGEQYF
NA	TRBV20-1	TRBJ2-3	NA	TGCAGTGCTCCGGGGTTACCAAGCACAGATACGCAGTATTTT	CSAPGLPSTDTQYF
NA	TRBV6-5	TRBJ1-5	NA	TGTGCCAGCAGTTCTGATGACAATCAGCCCCAGCATTTT	CASSSDDNQPQHF
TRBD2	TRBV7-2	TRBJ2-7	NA	TGTGCCAGCAGCCGCGCTAGCGGGAACTACGAGCAGTACTTC	CASSRASGNYEQYF
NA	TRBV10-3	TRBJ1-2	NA	TGTGCCACCTCACCTTCTACTGGCTACACCTTC	CATSPSTGYTF
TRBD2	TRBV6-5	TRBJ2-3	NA	TGTGCCAGCAGTTACTCTAGCGGGCGCACAGATACGCAGTATTTT	CASSYSSGRTDTQYF
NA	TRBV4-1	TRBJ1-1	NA	TGCGCCAGCAGCCAAAGCCCGGTAGGGTTCACTGAAGCTTTCTTT	CASSQSPVGFTEAFF
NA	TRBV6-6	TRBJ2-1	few	TGTGCCAGCAGTTACGGGGCCAGCGACTCCTACAATGAGCAGTTCTTC	CASSYGASDSYNEQFF
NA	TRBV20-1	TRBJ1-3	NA	TGCAGTGCTAGAGATCCCCGGACCTCTGGAAACACCATATATTTT	CSARDPRTSGNTIYF
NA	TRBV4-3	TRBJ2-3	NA	TGCGCCAGCAGCAATGGCGTTAGCACAGATACGCAGTATTTT	CASSNGVSTDTQYF
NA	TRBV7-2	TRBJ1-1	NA	TGTGCCAGCAGCTTAGTTTTCCAGTCCACTGAAGCTTTCTTT	CASSLVFQSTEAFF
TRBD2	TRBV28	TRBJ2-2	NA	TGTGCCAGCAGTACGCGACTAGCGGCAAATTACACCGGGGAGCTGTTTTTT	CASSTRLAANYTGELFF
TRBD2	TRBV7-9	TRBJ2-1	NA	TGTGCCAGCAGCTTTACCCGCGGGGGACCCGACTACAATGAGCAGTTCTTC	CASSFTRGGPDYNEQFF
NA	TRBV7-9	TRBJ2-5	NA	TGTGCCAGCAGCTTGGAGGGGGTCATGGCCCAGTACTTC	CASSLEGVMAQYF
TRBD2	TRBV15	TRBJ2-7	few	TGTGCCACCAGCAGAGATAGCGGGAGGGGGACCGAGCAGTACTTC	CATSRDSGRGTEQYF
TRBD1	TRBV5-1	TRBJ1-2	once	TGCGCCAGCAGGACGGCGGGACAGGGGATCTATGGCTACACCTTC	CASRTAGQGIYGYTF
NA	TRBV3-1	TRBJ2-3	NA	TGTGCCAGCAGAGACACCCGGGACGCCAGCACAGATACGCAGTATTTT	CASRDTRDASTDTQYF
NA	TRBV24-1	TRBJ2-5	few	TGTGCCACCAGCCGACCCGACAGGCTAGAGACCCAGTACTTC	CATSRPDRLETQYF
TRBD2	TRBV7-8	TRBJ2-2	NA	TGTGCCAGCAGCTTAGCCGTTGGCCTAGCGGGAGGATCCGGGGAGCTGTTTTTT	CASSLAVGLAGGSGELFF
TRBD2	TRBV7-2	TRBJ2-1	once	TGTGCCAGCAGCAACTGGACTAGCGGATACAATGAGCAGTTCTTC	CASSNWTSGYNEQFF
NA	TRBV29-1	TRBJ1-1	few	TGCAGCGTTGACCAGGGTGACCCCCTTGGAGCTTTCTTT	CSVDQGDPLGAFF
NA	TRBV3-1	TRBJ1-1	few	TGTGCCAGCAGCCCGACGGGGTTTCACACTGAAGCTTTCTTT	CASSPTGFHTEAFF
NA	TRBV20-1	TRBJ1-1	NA	TGCAGTGCTAGACTTGGGAACACTGAAGCTTTCTTT	CSARLGNTEAFF
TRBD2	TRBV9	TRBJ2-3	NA	TGTGCCAGCAGCGTAGGTGTTAGCGGGATGTCCGATACGCAGTATTTT	CASSVGVSGMSDTQYF
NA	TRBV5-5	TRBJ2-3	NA	TGTGCCAGCAGCTTGTTCGGGGGATCGGGGACAGATACGCAGTATTTT	CASSLFGGSGTDTQYF
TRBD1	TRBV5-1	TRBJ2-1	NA	TGCGCCAGCAGCAGAGCAGGGGGCAATGAGCAGTTCTTC	CASSRAGGNEQFF